The 30 T cell receptor beta chains given below trace back to one sample, sequenced in a study of patients and donors after allogeneic stem cell transplantation. TCRdb re-derived calls from the RT-PCR reads in MiXCR, one entry per CDR3 protein. The sample includes about a million distinct CDR3 sequences, under 20% seen only once; the top ten take 5% to 6.5%. The sequenced material came from blood, either unsorted or a sorted T cell fraction (not recorded which). The receptors shown here come from a human donor who was either an allogeneic HSCT recipient or a stem cell or donor lymphocyte infusion donor (not recorded which). It is not recorded whose cells these are; they may come from a transplant donor.

The V and J genes are TRBV15 and TRBJ1-1; D is ambiguous. Germline values: CDR1 LNHNV, CDR2 YYDKDF (reference sequence). V lost 1 base to trimming and J lost 8 bases, with 5 bases between them. CDR3 length: 11 residues. The DNA of the CDR3 is TGTGCCACCAGCAGAGCAGGAGAAGCTTTCTTT. Its protein is CATSRAGEAFF.

V usage is TRBV7-8 and J usage is TRBJ2-5, with TRBD2 matching over 7 bases. The CDR3 totals 14 residues. Losses at the gene ends were 1 base for V and 5 bases for J; bases not matched to a gene: 4. Germline-derived CDR1 and CDR2 are SGHVS and FQNEAQ. The CDR3 coding sequence is TGTGCCAGCAGCTTAGATTACGGGGGGGAGACCCAGTACTTC. The encoded protein is CASSLDYGGETQYF.

The chain employs TRBV4-1 and TRBJ1-5; a possible D gene is TRBD1 (6 bases). This CDR3 contains 16 residues. The germline V gene has CDR1 MGHRA and CDR2 YSYEKL. Trimming shortened V by 4 bases and J by 0 bases, and 13 bases separated the two germline ends. The CDR3 DNA follows: TGCGCCAGCAGCCCGGGAGGGGGGTATAGCAATCAGCCCCAGCATTTT. Its translation is CASSPGGGYSNQPQHF.

This chain uses TRBV29-1 with TRBJ2-7; the D gene is possibly TRBD1 (6 bases). CDR1 SQVTM and CDR2 ANQGSEA come from the germline V gene. This CDR3 is built from 13 residues. Deletions cut 6 bases from V and 2 bases from J, with 14 bases between. The CDR3 sequence: CSVAWGLTYEQYF. DNA for the CDR3: TGCAGCGTGGCCTGGGGGCTAACCTACGAGCAGTACTTC.

The rearrangement uses TRBV12-3 or TRBV12-4 and TRBJ2-7; TRBD2 matches 14 bases. Unmatched junction bases numbered 6, after V lost 4 bases and J lost 7 bases. The CDR3 loop spans 15 amino acids. The CDR3 protein is CASSSTSGGAWEQYF. CDR3 bases: TGTGCCAGCAGTTCGACTAGCGGGGGGGCGTGGGAGCAGTACTTC.

This chain uses TRBV5-1 with TRBJ2-7; D might be TRBD1 (6 bases). This CDR3 comprises 13 residues. Trimming removed 8 bases from V and 0 bases from J, with 12 bases in between. Germline V gene lookup returns CDR1 SGHRS and CDR2 YFSETQ. This chain's CDR3 is CARAGAGSYEQYF. The CDR3 coding sequence is TGCGCCAGAGCAGGGGCGGGCTCCTACGAGCAGTACTTC.

The chain carries TRBV15 and TRBJ2-7, with no clear D. Trimming shortened V by 3 bases and J by 4 bases, and 16 bases separated the two germline ends. CDR3 length: 15 amino acids. Germline CDR1 reads LNHNV; CDR2 reads YYDKDF (reference sequence). CDR3 in amino acids: CATSSLQKEKYEQYF. CDR3 sequence (DNA): TGTGCCACCAGCAGTCTCCAAAAGGAGAAGTACGAGCAGTACTTC.

CDR3 sequence reads: CASSEAGLGQGSHEQYF. DNA of the CDR3: TGTGCCAGCAGTGAAGCCGGGCTGGGACAGGGGTCCCACGAGCAGTACTTC. V and J are TRBV6-1 and TRBJ2-7; 10 bases agree with TRBD1. Per germline, CDR1 MNHNS and CDR2 SASEGT. The CDR3 covers 17 residues. V gave up 0 bases and J gave up 5 bases; unmatched junction bases: 10.

CDR3 region: CSAGGPGNEQFF. Written as DNA, the CDR3 is TGCAGTGCCGGGGGGCCCGGGAATGAGCAGTTCTTC. V is TRBV20-1 and J is TRBJ2-1; D possibly corresponds to TRBD2 (7 bases). The CDR3 totals 12 residues. The V end was cut by 6 bases, the J end by 7 bases, with 13 bases between. Germline V gives CDR1 DFQATT, CDR2 SNEGSKA (reference sequence).

The CDR3 region has the DNA TGTGCCTGGAGTGTGTTGTTGGGGGCGCGGGCCCTTAACACTGAAGCTTTCTTT. Encoded protein: CAWSVLLGARALNTEAFF. The chain recombines TRBV30 with TRBJ1-1, with D possibly being TRBD1 (6 bases). Germline V lookup: CDR1 GTSNPN, CDR2 SVGIG (reference sequence). CDR3 length: 18 residues. V gave up 0 bases and J gave up 2 bases, with 22 bases separating them.

In this sample, this clonotype turned up a few times. The chain employs TRBV7-2 and TRBJ2-1; 11 bases align to TRBD2. The ends lost 5 bases at V and 9 bases at J; junction bases unmatched: 9. CDR3 length: 15 amino acids. The germline V gene encodes CDR1 SGHTA and CDR2 FQGNSA. CDR3 amino acids: CASSTLAGGPSEQFF. The CDR3 bases are TGTGCCAGCAGCACCTTAGCGGGGGGGCCGAGTGAGCAGTTCTTC.

The chain uses TRBV20-1 and TRBJ2-3; D unclear. From germline, CDR1 is DFQATT and CDR2 SNEGSKA (reference sequence). CDR3 length: 15 residues. The ends were cut back, 6 bases at V and 5 bases at J, with 21 bases in the middle. The CDR3 sequence: CSAGPPGPGQDTQYF. CDR3 nucleotide sequence: TGCAGTGCCGGACCGCCGGGCCCTGGTCAAGATACGCAGTATTTT.

The J gene is TRBJ2-7, the V gene TRBV7-2; 9 bases are a match to TRBD2. The CDR3 runs to 15 residues. Trimming took 7 bases from V and 7 from J; bases not matched to a gene: 14. Germline CDR1 SGHTA, CDR2 FQGNSA. CDR3: CASNPRLAAKGEQYF. The DNA of the CDR3 is TGTGCCAGCAACCCAAGACTAGCGGCGAAAGGGGAGCAGTACTTC.

This clonotype was observed at least ten times. The V call is TRBV9, the J call TRBJ2-7; D not resolved. The CDR3 contains 14 residues. CDR1 is SGDLS and CDR2 is YYNGEE in the germline V gene. Trimming took off 0 bases at V and 4 bases at J, with 11 bases between the two ends. CDR3 amino acids: CASSVDPFVYEQYF. Here the CDR3 DNA reads TGTGCCAGCAGCGTAGACCCCTTTGTTTACGAGCAGTACTTC.

The chain recombines TRBV5-1 with TRBJ2-1, with 11 bases aligning to TRBD2. CDR3 length equals 17 residues. Germline V lookup: CDR1 SGHRS, CDR2 YFSETQ. Losses at the gene ends were 4 bases for V and 2 bases for J; bases not matched to a gene: 8. CDR3 in DNA: TGCGCCAGCAGCCTACCCCGACTAGCGGGGACCTACAATGAGCAGTTCTTC. Amino acid sequence: CASSLPRLAGTYNEQFF.

The V and J genes are TRBV14 and TRBJ1-4, with D uncertain. CDR3 length equals 14 residues. The V gene lost 2 bases and the J gene lost 1 base, with 5 bases spanning the gap. Germline CDR1 reads SGHDN; CDR2 reads FVKESK. CDR3 sequence: CASSQRRTNEKLFF. The CDR3 DNA follows: TGTGCCAGCAGCCAACGACGAACTAATGAAAAACTGTTTTTT.

The CDR3 protein is CASSQLERAGKNEQYF. The CDR3 nucleotides read TGCGCCAGCAGCCAACTGGAAAGGGCGGGGAAAAACGAGCAGTACTTC. This sequence joins TRBV4-1 and TRBJ2-7, with a weak D call TRBD2 (6 bases). V was cut by 2 bases and J by 5 bases, with 19 bases left in between. The CDR3 consists of 16 residues. The V gene's germline CDR1 is MGHRA and CDR2 YSYEKL.

The sample holds one count of this clonotype. This chain links TRBV25-1 with TRBJ2-5; 8 bases are a match to TRBD2. V dropped 1 base and J dropped 2; count of bases not matched to a gene: 6. Germline CDR1 reads MGHDK; CDR2 reads SYGVNS. The CDR3 has 16 residues. The CDR3 sequence: CASSESRAGAQETQYF. CDR3 bases: TGTGCCAGCAGTGAATCTCGAGCGGGGGCACAAGAGACCCAGTACTTC.

The V and J genes are TRBV5-6 and TRBJ1-6; D is perhaps TRBD1 (5 bases). The CDR3 extends over 13 amino acids. Looked up from germline, CDR1 is SGHDT and CDR2 is YYEEEE. V was pared by 6 bases and J by 7 bases, with 11 bases between. This CDR3 is CASTWGRNSPLHF. In DNA, the CDR3 is TGTGCCAGCACTTGGGGACGGAATTCACCCCTCCACTTT.

The chain uses TRBV2 and TRBJ2-1; perhaps TRBD2 as D (6 bases). V shed 6 bases and J shed 2 bases, with 14 bases lying between them. The CDR3 is 15 residues long. Germline loops: CDR1 SNHLY, CDR2 FYNNEI. This CDR3 reads CASRSGGFAYNEQFF. The CDR3 bases are TGTGCCAGCAGGAGTGGGGGGTTTGCCTACAATGAGCAGTTCTTC.

V and J are TRBV12-3 or TRBV12-4 and TRBJ2-1, with D perhaps TRBD2 (6 bases). Trimming pared 8 bases from V and 7 bases from J, leaving 18 bases between. This CDR3 comprises 14 residues. The CDR3 coding sequence is TGTGCCAGCGCCCCGGGACTCCCGGTAAATGAGCAGTTCTTC. Protein product: CASAPGLPVNEQFF.

The V call is TRBV5-8, the J call TRBJ2-3, with 11 bases matching TRBD2. This CDR3 is 16 amino acids long. The J segment lost 5 bases and the V segment lost 7 bases, leaving 12 bases of the junction unmatched. The germline V gene encodes CDR1 SGHTS and CDR2 YDEGEE. CDR3 DNA: TGTGCCAGCTCCCGGGGGCTAGCGGGAGGAATAGATACGCAGTATTTT. Its protein product is CASSRGLAGGIDTQYF. Using reference TRBV5-8 and TRBJ2-3 for the parts outside the CDR3, the full variable domain is EAGVTQSPTHLIKTRGQQATLRCSPISGHTSVYWYQQALGLGLQFLLWYDEGEERNRGNFPPRFSGRQFPNYSSELNVNALELEDSALYLCASSRGLAGGIDTQYFGPGTRLTVL.

The chain has TRBV3-1 and TRBJ1-6, with TRBD1 matching over 8 bases. V gave up 0 bases and J gave up 5 bases; unmatched junction bases: 3. The CDR3 contains 16 residues. Germline lookup yields CDR1 LGHDT and CDR2 YNNKEL (reference sequence). The CDR3 here is CASSQETGANNSPLHF. In DNA form, the CDR3 reads TGTGCCAGCAGCCAAGAGACAGGGGCTAATAATTCACCCCTCCACTTT.

This clonotype was observed a few times. The chain joins TRBV24-1 to TRBJ2-3; D is possibly TRBD1 (6 bases). Per germline, CDR1 KGHDR and CDR2 SFDVKD. V dropped 5 bases and J dropped 3 bases, with 23 bases sitting between them. The CDR3 length is 18 residues. The CDR3 here is CATSATSRGRGKTDTQYF. The CDR3, as DNA: TGTGCCACCAGTGCTACTTCCCGGGGCAGGGGTAAAACAGATACGCAGTATTTT.

The sample holds a few counts of this clonotype. The J gene is TRBJ2-5, the V gene TRBV6-1, with TRBD1 identical over 9 bases. The CDR3 spans 14 residues. Germline CDR1 is MNHNS and CDR2 is SASEGT. With 5 bases clipped from V and 4 bases from J, the junction kept 5 bases outside the gene matches. CDR3 sequence reads: CASSQTGGPETQYF. CDR3 DNA sequence: TGTGCCAGCAGTCAAACAGGGGGCCCAGAGACCCAGTACTTC.

This clonotype has only a few counts. J is TRBJ2-7 and V is TRBV20-1; 7 nucleotides match TRBD1. With 4 bases clipped from V and 0 bases from J, the junction kept 9 bases outside the gene matches. Germline V gives CDR1 DFQATT, CDR2 SNEGSKA (reference sequence). The CDR3 contains 15 residues. The CDR3 coding sequence is TGCAGTGCTAACCCCCGAAGGGGGCCCTCCTACGAGCAGTACTTC. Protein product: CSANPRRGPSYEQYF.

This clonotype occurred a few times. The gene calls are TRBV24-1 and TRBJ1-2; D unclear. Trimming removed 7 bases at V and 6 bases at J, with 14 bases between. Looked up from germline, CDR1 is KGHDR and CDR2 is SFDVKD. The CDR3 runs to 13 residues. Written as DNA, the CDR3 is TGTGCCACCAGAGATCGTTATGGAGATGGCTACACCTTC. It yields the protein CATRDRYGDGYTF.

The chain is built from TRBV7-3 and TRBJ2-5; 11 bases match TRBD1. CDR3 length: 13 amino acids. The V and J ends lost 4 bases and 5 bases, in that order; junction bases with no gene match: 0. CDR1 is SGHTA, CDR2 FQGTGA, per germline. The CDR3 reads CASSWTGGETQYF. The CDR3 coding sequence is TGTGCCAGCAGCTGGACAGGGGGCGAGACCCAGTACTTC.

This clonotype has a handful of counts. The gene calls are TRBV18 and TRBJ1-5; weak D call: TRBD1 (6 bases). The CDR3 consists of 14 residues. V shed 2 bases and J shed 9 bases, with 14 bases lying between them. From germline, CDR1 is KGHSH and CDR2 LQKENI. DNA of the CDR3: TGTGCCAGCTCACCAGAGGGGGGCCCGGTGCCCCAGCATTTT. This encodes CASSPEGGPVPQHF.

The V and J genes are TRBV5-1 and TRBJ2-1; D may match TRBD1 or TRBD2 (5 bases each). The CDR3 totals 15 residues. Looked up from germline, CDR1 is SGHRS and CDR2 is YFSETQ. The germline V and J ends were trimmed by 2 bases and 1 base, with 10 bases remaining between them. CDR3 nucleotides: TGCGCCAGCAGCTTACCCGGGACGTCCTACAATGAGCAGTTCTTC. It yields the protein CASSLPGTSYNEQFF.